The 2 T cell receptor beta chains in this list originate from one sample, sequenced in a study of blood T cell repertoires in COVID-19. Sequencing used immunoSEQ multiplex PCR; TCRdb keeps in-frame clones, though not all of them. The data contain 200,000 to 250,000 clones, around four fifths of them seen just once; the ten biggest clones take up nearly 5%. The material sequenced was PBMCs or T cells enriched from blood (not recorded which). These receptors all stem from a woman aged 45 to 65 who had been exposed to COVID-19.

The gene calls are TRBV12-3 or TRBV12-4 and TRBJ1-1; D is unresolved. The CDR3 has 11 amino acids. Trimming pared 5 bases from V and 5 bases from J, leaving 6 bases between. DNA for the CDR3: TGTGCCAGCAGTCTAAAAACTGAAGCTTTCTTT. Translation: CASSLKTEAFF.

V gene TRBV24-1 combines with J gene TRBJ1-4; 9 bases fit TRBD1. The CDR3 has 18 residues. The junction had 23 bases not matched to a gene; V was cut back by 12 bases and J by 7 bases. In germline, CDR1 is KGHDR, CDR2 SFDVKD. CDR3 coding DNA: TGTGCCCCCACCCTCTTGGGACCTGACAGGGGGGTTGGTGAAAAACTGTTTTTT. As protein: CAPTLLGPDRGVGEKLFF.